This passage covers 32 T cell receptor beta chains from one sample sequenced in a study of T cells in Graves' hyperthyroidism and ophthalmopathy. The source material, RNA transcripts, was used to amplify TCR beta CDR3 regions. A set of HTBI primers served as the primers for a first-round RT-PCR of the TCR CDR3. TCRdb ran MiXCR on the multiplex PCR reads and lists one entry per CDR3 protein. Of about 420,000 distinct CDR3 sequences in the sample, roughly an eighth are singletons; the top ten hold 5.3%. The sequenced material came from blood. Source of these receptors: a woman younger than 30 with Graves' hyperthyroidism.

This clonotype was seen only a few times. The chain employs TRBV9 and TRBJ2-7, with a weak D call TRBD1 (5 bases). Trimming cost V 0 bases and J 0 bases, with 10 bases left between them. The CDR3 loop spans 15 amino acids. In germline, CDR1 is SGDLS, CDR2 YYNGEE. The CDR3 loop reads CASSVGQGPSYEQYF. The CDR3 DNA sequence: TGTGCCAGCAGCGTAGGGCAGGGTCCCTCCTACGAGCAGTACTTC.

This clonotype was seen repeatedly, ten times or more. CDR3 residues: CAWSLDRGSNQPQHF. CDR3 DNA: TGTGCCTGGAGTCTTGACAGGGGTAGCAATCAGCCCCAGCATTTT. V and J are TRBV30 and TRBJ1-5; 8 bases line up with TRBD1. The CDR3 is 15 amino acids. Germline CDR1 is GTSNPN and CDR2 is SVGIG (reference sequence). Trimming cost V 2 bases and J 0 bases; bases outside gene matches: 3.

This clonotype was observed a few times. This chain uses TRBV6-1 with TRBJ1-6; 9 bases align to TRBD1. The CDR3 is 15 amino acids. Germline trimming cut 5 bases from V and 7 bases from J; bases unmatched to any gene: 6. The germline V gene encodes CDR1 MNHNS and CDR2 SASEGT. The CDR3 here is CASSRTTGGNSPLHF. The CDR3 nucleotides are TGTGCCAGCAGTCGGACGACAGGGGGGAATTCACCCCTCCACTTT.

Points on this clonotype: This may be a read error: a much more frequent sequence differs by one nucleotide. This chain joins TRBV6-1 and TRBJ2-7; D is uncertain. CDR3 length equals 15 residues. Germline loops: CDR1 MNHNS, CDR2 SASEGT. CDR3 DNA sequence: TGTACCAGCAGTGAAGCCGAGAGGATTCTCTACGAGCAGTACTTC. It specifies CTSSEAERILYEQYF.

This sequence joins TRBV9 and TRBJ2-1, with TRBD2 matching over 10 bases. The germline gives CDR1 SGDLS, CDR2 YYNGEE. J gave up 1 base and V 3 bases, and 16 bases lay outside the gene matches. This CDR3 is 20 amino acids long. The CDR3 nucleotides are TGTGCCAGCAGCGCCTTCACAGGGGCCGGACTAGCGGCTTCCTACAATGAGCAGTTCTTC. Translation: CASSAFTGAGLAASYNEQFF.

Many counts were recorded for this clonotype. It may be a read error: a sequence one base away is much more abundant. The rearrangement uses TRBV28 and TRBJ1-5, with D tentatively TRBD1 (6 bases). From germline, CDR1 is MDHEN and CDR2 SYDVKM. Between the trimmed V and J ends, which lost 7 bases and 4 bases, there was a span of 20 bases. The length of the CDR3 is 16 residues. The CDR3 is CASTTGRARANQPQHF. Written as DNA, the CDR3 is TGTGCCAGCACGACAGGTCGGGCAAGGGCGAATCAGCCCCAGCATTTT.

The rearrangement joins TRBV30 to TRBJ2-2; possible D gene TRBD2, 5 bases. Germline CDR1 is GTSNPN and CDR2 is SVGIG (reference sequence). Trimming cost V 2 bases and J 6 bases, with 10 bases left between them. The CDR3 length is 13 residues. DNA of the CDR3: TGTGCCTGGAGTAAGGGAGCGGCCGGGGAGCTGTTTTTT. Its translation is CAWSKGAAGELFF.

This clonotype turned up a few times. J is TRBJ2-5 and V is TRBV5-1, with D possibly matching TRBD1 (6 bases). The V and J ends lost 4 bases and 1 base respectively, with 11 bases between them. This CDR3 contains 14 residues. CDR1 is SGHRS, CDR2 YFSETQ, per germline. DNA for the CDR3: TGCGCCAGCAGCGGTGGGACACCCCAAGAGACCCAGTACTTC. It is translated as CASSGGTPQETQYF.

This chain joins TRBV11-2 and TRBJ1-4; possibly TRBD1 for D (6 bases). V was trimmed by 1 base and J by 8 bases, leaving 17 bases between them. Germline V gene sequence: CDR1 SGHAT, CDR2 FQNNGV. CDR3 size: 16 residues. The CDR3 DNA reads TGTGCCAGCAGCTTAGGGAGAAGGACAGTGGACGAAAAACTGTTTTTT. Its translation is CASSLGRRTVDEKLFF.

This clonotype was picked up many times. The chain has TRBV7-9 and TRBJ1-1; no definite D call. With 5 bases removed from V and 4 bases from J, the gap between germline ends came to 20 bases. Germline CDR1 reads SEHNR; CDR2 reads FQNEAQ (reference sequence). CDR3 size: 16 residues. For the CDR3, the DNA is TGTGCCAGCAGCCGACCCACACCACAGTTCTCCACTGAAGCTTTCTTT. Encoded protein: CASSRPTPQFSTEAFF. The full variable domain, with the rest looked up from reference TRBV7-9 and TRBJ1-1, is DTGVSQNPRHKITKRGQNVTFRCDPISEHNRLYWYRQTLGQGPEFLTYFQNEAQLEKSRLLSDRFSAERPKGSFSTLEIQRTEQGDSAMYLCASSRPTPQFSTEAFFGQGTRLTVV.

The chain joins TRBV27 to TRBJ1-1; D is unclear. Germline CDR1 and CDR2: MNHEY and SMNVEV (reference sequence). V shed 6 bases and J shed 7 bases, with 15 bases lying between them. The CDR3 consists of 13 residues. The CDR3 loop reads CASSLRESNEAFF. The CDR3 DNA sequence: TGTGCCAGCAGCCTCCGGGAGAGCAATGAAGCTTTCTTT.

This clonotype showed up just a few times. The chain couples TRBV12-3 or TRBV12-4 to TRBJ1-1, with D uncertain. The CDR3 is 14 amino acids. The V end lost 3 bases, the J end lost 8 bases, and 16 bases lay between the germline ends. The CDR3 region has the DNA TGTGCCAGCAGTTTTTCTTCCCTTTTCGGGGAAGCTTTCTTT. Translated: CASSFSSLFGEAFF.

In its sample, this clonotype was seen many times. The genes are TRBV12-3 or TRBV12-4 and TRBJ2-5; maybe TRBD1 (6 bases). There are 13 residues in the CDR3. Trimming took off 6 bases at V and 7 bases at J, with 15 bases between the two ends. The CDR3 sequence: CASRTGASGTQYF. As DNA, the CDR3 is TGTGCCAGCAGGACAGGTGCCTCAGGGACCCAGTACTTC.

In its sample, this clonotype was seen many times. This sequence joins TRBV20-1 and TRBJ2-1; 9 positions agree with TRBD2. V shed 5 bases and J 0 bases; nucleotides not matched to a gene: 5. Germline V gene data show CDR1 as DFQATT and CDR2 as SNEGSKA (reference sequence). The CDR3 is 15 residues long. The CDR3 sequence is CSAWREGSSYNEQFF. Here the CDR3 DNA reads TGCAGTGCTTGGCGGGAGGGGAGCTCCTACAATGAGCAGTTCTTC.

This sequence joins TRBV19 and TRBJ1-1; TRBD1 matches 7 bases. CDR1 LNHDA and CDR2 SQIVND come from the germline V gene (reference sequence). The CDR3 totals 21 residues. After removal of 6 bases from V and 2 bases from J, the junction contained 27 bases not matched to a gene. CDR3 sequence (DNA): TGTGCCAGTAGATCCACGCTCTCGGGACAGCTTGGGGCGTTAGGTAACACTGAAGCTTTCTTT. Translated, it gives CASRSTLSGQLGALGNTEAFF.

This clonotype was seen at least ten times. This chain links TRBV7-2 with TRBJ2-7; 8 positions match TRBD1. Germline V gives CDR1 SGHTA, CDR2 FQGNSA. V lost 5 bases to trimming and J lost 3 bases; unmatched junction nucleotides: 6. The CDR3 runs to 14 residues. CDR3 amino acids: CASSVQGGSYEQYF. DNA for the CDR3: TGTGCCAGCAGCGTACAGGGGGGCAGCTACGAGCAGTACTTC.

This clonotype was observed a handful of times. Mismatch with germline at one junction end may stem from a read error. In nucleotides, the CDR3 is TGCGCCAGCAGCCAAGATCCTAGCGGGACTGGCACAGATACGCAGTATTTT. Amino acids: CASSQDPSGTGTDTQYF. The chain is built from TRBV4-2 and TRBJ2-3; TRBD2 matches 9 bases. The germline gives CDR1 LGHNA, CDR2 YNFKEQ. This CDR3 has 17 amino acids.

There are many counts of this clonotype. V and J are TRBV2 and TRBJ2-5; 10 positions match TRBD1. CDR3 length: 15 amino acids. Germline V gene sequence: CDR1 SNHLY, CDR2 FYNNEI. V lost 6 bases and J lost 1; bases outside the gene matches: 5. The CDR3, as DNA: TGTGCCAGCAGAACGGGACAGGGGTCCCAAGAGACCCAGTACTTC. Translated: CASRTGQGSQETQYF.

This chain joins TRBV7-9 and TRBJ2-1, with 14 bases matching TRBD2. The length of the CDR3 is 17 residues. Germline V gene sequence: CDR1 SEHNR, CDR2 FQNEAQ (reference sequence). The V segment lost 5 bases and the J segment 4 bases; nucleotides outside the gene matches: 7. The CDR3 region is CASSGFGTSGRYNEQFF. The CDR3 coding sequence is TGTGCCAGCAGCGGCTTTGGGACTAGCGGGAGATACAATGAGCAGTTCTTC.

This clonotype was recorded many times. This chain uses TRBV5-1 with TRBJ1-6; D call uncertain. The CDR3 extends over 13 amino acids. V was cut by 0 bases and J by 8 bases, with 6 bases left in between. Germline CDR1 and CDR2: SGHRS and YFSETQ. The CDR3: CASSLAQDSPLHF. DNA for the CDR3: TGCGCCAGCAGCTTGGCCCAAGATTCACCCCTCCACTTT.

The table lists this clonotype with many counts. The J gene is TRBJ2-7, the V gene TRBV7-6; 10 nucleotides match TRBD2. This CDR3 is built from 16 residues. With V trimmed by 1 base and J by 3 bases, 6 bases remained unmatched. Germline values: CDR1 SGHVS, CDR2 FNYEAQ. The CDR3 bases are TGTGCCAGCAGCTTAGATCGATCTAGCGGGAGCTACGAGCAGTACTTC. Its translation is CASSLDRSSGSYEQYF. Drawing the rest from reference TRBV7-6 and TRBJ2-7, the complete variable domain is GAGVSQSPRYKVTKRGQDVALRCDPISGHVSLYWYRQALGQGPEFLTYFNYEAQQDKSGLPNDRFSAERPEGSISTLTIQRTEQRDSAMYRCASSLDRSSGSYEQYFGPGTRLTVT.

This clonotype was counted at least ten times. V gene TRBV28 combines with J gene TRBJ1-5; maybe TRBD1 (5 bases). The CDR3 consists of 17 residues. V gave up 6 bases and J gave up 3 bases, with 21 bases separating them. Germline V CDR1 and CDR2: MDHEN, SYDVKM. The CDR3 spells CASSPFGGKGPNQPQHF. The CDR3 coding sequence is TGTGCCAGCAGCCCGTTTGGGGGAAAGGGTCCCAATCAGCCCCAGCATTTT. Full variable domain (rest looked up from reference TRBV28 and TRBJ1-5): DVKVTQSSRYLVKRTGEKVFLECVQDMDHENMFWYRQDPGLGLRLIYFSYDVKMKEKGDIPEGYSVSREKKERFSLILESASTNQTSMYLCASSPFGGKGPNQPQHFGDGTRLSIL.

This clonotype has ten or more counts. This chain connects TRBV11-3 to TRBJ2-3, with TRBD2 identical over 7 bases. Germline-derived CDR1 and CDR2 are SGHNT and YENEEA. V shed 6 bases, J shed 3 bases, and the junction held 6 bases outside the gene matches. This CDR3 comprises 14 residues. The CDR3 nucleotides read TGTGCCAGCAGACATAGCGGGTGGACAGATACGCAGTATTTT. Translated: CASRHSGWTDTQYF.

The chain carries TRBV5-4 and TRBJ2-1, with a possible D match to TRBD2 (6 bases). Germline lookup yields CDR1 SGHNT and CDR2 YYREEE (reference sequence). The CDR3 consists of 16 residues. V was clipped by 4 bases and J by 2 bases, with 16 bases between them. CDR3 protein: CASSAREAGPYNEQFF. Written as DNA, the CDR3 is TGTGCCAGCAGCGCCCGAGAAGCGGGTCCCTACAATGAGCAGTTCTTC. Variable domain in full (rest from reference TRBV5-4 and TRBJ2-1): ETGVTQSPTHLIKTRGQQVTLRCSSQSGHNTVSWYQQALGQGPQFIFQYYREEENGRGNFPPRFSGLQFPNYSSELNVNALELDDSALYLCASSAREAGPYNEQFFGPGTRLTVL.

The sample holds many counts of this clonotype. This chain links TRBV12-3 or TRBV12-4 with TRBJ2-3; 7 bases agree with TRBD2. This CDR3 spans 15 amino acids. V trimming: 2 bases; J trimming: 6 bases; junction bases outside the gene matches: 8. Here the CDR3 DNA reads TGTGCCAGCAGTTTAAGACTAGCCCCGGGGGATACGCAGTATTTT. The encoded protein is CASSLRLAPGDTQYF.

This clonotype turned up a few times. The rearrangement joins TRBV10-3 to TRBJ2-2, with 9 nucleotides matching TRBD1. V was clipped by 0 bases and J by 5 bases; unmatched bases: 10. The CDR3 is 18 residues long. CDR1 ENHRY and CDR2 SYGVKD come from the germline V gene. The CDR3 DNA follows: TGTGCCATCAGTGAGTCGGTGGGACAGGGCGCCTCGACCGGGGAGCTGTTTTTT. This translates into CAISESVGQGASTGELFF.

This clonotype was seen many times. The chain is built from TRBV13 and TRBJ2-3; the D gene is possibly TRBD1 (5 bases). Germline CDR1 and CDR2: PRHDT and FYEKMQ (reference sequence). Trimming shortened V by 8 bases and J by 2 bases, and 11 bases separated the two germline ends. CDR3 length equals 13 residues. The CDR3 loop reads CASRKGHTDTQYF. The CDR3 bases are TGTGCCAGCCGCAAGGGGCACACAGATACGCAGTATTTT.

This clonotype was observed at least ten times. The V gene is TRBV18, the J gene TRBJ1-1, with TRBD1 matching 7 bases. Losses at the gene ends were 4 bases for V and 3 bases for J; bases not matched to a gene: 5. The germline V gene has CDR1 KGHSH and CDR2 LQKENI. CDR3 length: 14 amino acids. This CDR3 is CASSQDRAHTEAFF. CDR3 coding DNA: TGTGCCAGCTCACAAGACAGGGCGCACACTGAAGCTTTCTTT.

The chain employs TRBV4-2 and TRBJ1-5, with D possibly matching TRBD1 (6 bases). Germline V CDR1 and CDR2: LGHNA, YNFKEQ. Trimming removed 2 bases at V and 5 bases at J, with 7 bases between. The CDR3 has 13 amino acids. The CDR3 sequence: CASSQPGDQPQHF. The CDR3 nucleotides are TGTGCCAGCAGCCAACCAGGGGATCAGCCCCAGCATTTT.

About this clonotype: A read error may produce the germline difference seen at one junction end. V usage is TRBV6-1 and J usage is TRBJ1-6; D may be TRBD1 (6 bases). The germline V gene has CDR1 MNHNS and CDR2 SASEGT. The CDR3 extends over 14 amino acids. In nucleotides, the CDR3 is TGCGCCAGCTCGTGGGGGGCGAATTCCTCACCCCTCCACTTT. Protein sequence: CASSWGANSSPLHF.

There are many counts of this clonotype. The chain couples TRBV20-1 to TRBJ1-6, with 7 positions matching TRBD1. CDR3 length: 17 amino acids. Per germline, CDR1 DFQATT and CDR2 SNEGSKA (reference sequence). Trimming removed 1 base from V and 0 bases from J; junction bases left unmatched: 6. CDR3 in DNA: TGCAGTGCTAGAGTCGACAGGGCGAGCTCCTATAATTCACCCCTCCACTTT. Translation: CSARVDRASSYNSPLHF.

This clonotype was counted at least ten times. The rearrangement links TRBV6-2 or TRBV6-3 to TRBJ2-3; D not certain. The V and J ends lost 5 bases and 5 bases respectively, with 5 bases between them. The germline V gene encodes CDR1 MNHEY and CDR2 SVGEGT. The CDR3 runs 11 residues. CDR3 coding DNA: TGTGCCAGCAGTCATGGAGATACGCAGTATTTT. It encodes CASSHGDTQYF.